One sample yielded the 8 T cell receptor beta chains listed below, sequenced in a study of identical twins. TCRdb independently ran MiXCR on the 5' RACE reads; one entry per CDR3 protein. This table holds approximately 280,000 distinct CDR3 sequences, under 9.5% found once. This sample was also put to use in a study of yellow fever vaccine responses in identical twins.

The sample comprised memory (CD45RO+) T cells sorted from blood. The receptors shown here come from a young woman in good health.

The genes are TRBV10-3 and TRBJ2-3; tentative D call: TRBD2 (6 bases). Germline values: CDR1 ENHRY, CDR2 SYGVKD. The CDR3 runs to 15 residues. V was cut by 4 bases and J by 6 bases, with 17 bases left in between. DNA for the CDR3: TGTGCCATCAGTGGGTACGGGAGTGGAGCGGATACGCAGTATTTT. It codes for CAISGYGSGADTQYF.

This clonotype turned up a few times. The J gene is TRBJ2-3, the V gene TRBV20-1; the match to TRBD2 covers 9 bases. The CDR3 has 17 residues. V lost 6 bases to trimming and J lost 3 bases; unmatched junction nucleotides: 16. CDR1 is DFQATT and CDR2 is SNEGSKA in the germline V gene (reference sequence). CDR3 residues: CSAPRLVLAGLTDTQYF. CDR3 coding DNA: TGCAGTGCCCCGAGGTTGGTGCTAGCGGGGTTGACAGATACGCAGTATTTT.

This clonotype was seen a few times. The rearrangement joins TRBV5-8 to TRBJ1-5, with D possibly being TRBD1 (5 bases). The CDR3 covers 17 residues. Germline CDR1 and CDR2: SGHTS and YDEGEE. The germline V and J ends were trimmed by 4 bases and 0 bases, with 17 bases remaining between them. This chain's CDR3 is CASSRLMTGLSNQPQHF. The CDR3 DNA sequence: TGTGCCAGCAGCCGACTTATGACGGGGCTTAGCAATCAGCCCCAGCATTTT.

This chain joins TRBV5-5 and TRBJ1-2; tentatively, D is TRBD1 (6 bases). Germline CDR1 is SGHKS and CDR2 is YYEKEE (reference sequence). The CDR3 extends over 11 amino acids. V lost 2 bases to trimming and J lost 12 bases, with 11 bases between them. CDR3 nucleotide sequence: TGTGCCAGCAGCTTCGGAGGGGGGCACACCTTC. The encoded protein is CASSFGGGHTF.

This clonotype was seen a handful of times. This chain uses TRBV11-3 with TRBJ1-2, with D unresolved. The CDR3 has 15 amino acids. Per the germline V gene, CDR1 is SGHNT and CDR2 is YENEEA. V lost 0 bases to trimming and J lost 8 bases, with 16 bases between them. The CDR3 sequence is CASSLDPDGQPGYTF. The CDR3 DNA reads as TGTGCCAGCAGCTTAGACCCGGACGGCCAACCCGGCTACACCTTC. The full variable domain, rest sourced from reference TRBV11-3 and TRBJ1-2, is EAGVVQSPRYKIIEKKQPVAFWCNPISGHNTLYWYLQNLGQGPELLIRYENEEAVDDSQLPKDRFSAERLKGVDSTLKIQPAELGDSAVYLCASSLDPDGQPGYTFGSGTRLTVV.

DNA for the CDR3: TGTGCCACCAGCAGAGACACTAGCGGGACATCCTACGAGCAGTACTTC. Translated, it gives CATSRDTSGTSYEQYF. This chain uses TRBV15 with TRBJ2-7, with TRBD2 matching over 10 bases. The CDR3 contains 16 residues. V shed 0 bases, J shed 1 base, and the junction held 3 bases outside the gene matches. From germline, CDR1 is LNHNV and CDR2 YYDKDF (reference sequence).

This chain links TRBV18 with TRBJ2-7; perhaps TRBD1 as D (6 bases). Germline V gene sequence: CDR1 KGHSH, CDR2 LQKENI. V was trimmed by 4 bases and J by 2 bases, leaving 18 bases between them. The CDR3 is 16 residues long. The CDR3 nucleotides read TGTGCCAGCTCACGAGTCAGGGGAAGTTGGACCTACGAGCAGTACTTC. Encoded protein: CASSRVRGSWTYEQYF.

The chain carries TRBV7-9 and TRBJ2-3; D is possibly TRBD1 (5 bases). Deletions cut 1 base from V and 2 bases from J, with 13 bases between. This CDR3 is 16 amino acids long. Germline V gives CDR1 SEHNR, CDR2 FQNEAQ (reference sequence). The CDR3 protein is CASSLVRALSTDTQYF. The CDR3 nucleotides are TGTGCCAGCAGCTTAGTCAGGGCGCTATCCACAGATACGCAGTATTTT.